This T cell receptor beta chain was sequenced during a study of identical twins. About this clonotype itself: Its target is not known.

TCRdb reprocessed the 5' RACE reads with MiXCR, giving one entry per CDR3 protein. The data hold some 690,000 distinct CDR3 sequences, with roughly 20% observed a single time. Trimming left V 2 bases short and J 4 bases short, with 13 bases between. The V gene's germline CDR1 is SGHRS and CDR2 YFSETQ. The CDR3 loop spans 14 amino acids. Overall study findings and caveats: Excess sharing between twins was weaker in beta out-of-frame sequences.

In addition, the sample was reused for a study of T cells expressing NK-cell markers. That report adds: Seven HCMV-seropositive donors and one seronegative donor made up the eight sequenced donors.

The origin of this receptor is a woman aged 18-29 years in good health. The chain combines TRBV5-1 with TRBJ2-7; tentatively, D is TRBD2 (6 bases). Sequenced: PBMCs. For the CDR3, the DNA is TGCGCCAGCAGCTTCGACGGGAGAGGGTACGAGCAGTACTTC. It is translated as CASSFDGRGYEQYF.